This T cell receptor beta chain appears in the sequencing data of a study of T cell repertoires in cytomegalovirus infection. At the level of the study: Public TCR beta signatures marked donors with CMV infection and the matching HLA. Whole-study findings and limits: Ex vivo, HLA-C-restricted CMV-specific TCR beta clonotypes prevailed over the rest of the response. Cumulated frequencies of public TCR beta families served to identify carriers of CMV plus the relevant HLA.

Trimming took 2 bases from V and 6 from J; bases not matched to a gene: 10. The germline CDR1 and CDR2 sequences are SGDLS and YYNGEE. CDR3 length equals 16 residues. This clonotype was found a few times. Its antigen remains unidentified. MiXCR, applied by TCRdb to the reads, yields one record per CDR3 protein. The table includes around 900,000 distinct CDR3 sequences, about a third detected once. This sequence was found in a human donor in good health (CMV status not recorded). Some clones in this sample may be carry-over from other donors' samples. This chain uses TRBV9 with TRBJ2-4, with 8 bases matching TRBD1. The specimen was cultured CD8+ T cells from PBMCs, collected from culture after CMV antigen stimulation. CDR3 nucleotide sequence: TGTGCCAGCAGCGTCGGGACAGGATTAACAGGAAACATTCAGTACTTC. It yields the protein CASSVGTGLTGNIQYF.